What follows are 20 T cell receptor beta chains derived from one specimen sequenced in a study of blood T cell dynamics during melanoma immunotherapy (dated by TCRdb to 2018 to 2020). The library was prepared using the immunoSEQ multiplex PCR assay. What TCRdb holds here is the immuneACCESS table cut down to in-frame rearrangements. Part of the clones is not present; checked against another copy, under half of the missing clones reflect an unresolved V gene, and the others are unexplained. This sample has roughly 9,000 clones in its table, and over 75% of those were observed once. Clones ranked in the top ten supply around 1% of the sample. In the paper's terms, the time point label means: week 3, after first cycle of checkpoint inhibitor. The sequencing used blood, collected from a patient treated with checkpoint blockade. Every receptor here comes from a human donor with melanoma.

This chain connects TRBV11-2 to TRBJ2-3, with TRBD2 as a possible D gene (6 bases). V lost 0 bases to trimming and J lost 3 bases, with 7 bases between them. The CDR3 sequence is 14 residues long. CDR1 SGHAT and CDR2 FQNNGV come from the germline V gene. The CDR3 region is CASSLEGLTDTQYF. The CDR3 DNA is TGTGCCAGCAGCTTAGAGGGACTTACAGATACGCAGTATTTT.

Worth noting for this clone: One end of the junction does not line up with germline, which may come from a read error. V is TRBV9 and J is TRBJ2-7; 9 bases agree with TRBD2. The CDR3 is made up of 16 amino acids. Germline V CDR1 and CDR2: SGDLS, YYNGEE. CDR3 sequence (DNA): TGTGCCAGCAGCCCAAGGGCTAGCGGGGTCTCCCACGAGCAGTACTTC. This sequence encodes CASSPRASGVSHEQYF.

This CDR3 is CASSDSGGAARQVNQPQHF. In nucleotides, the CDR3 is TGTGCCAGCAGTGATTCCGGGGGCGCCGCACGCCAAGTCAATCAGCCCCAGCATTTT. This chain connects TRBV6-1 to TRBJ1-5; TRBD1 is a possible D gene (6 bases). V was pared by 3 bases and J by 3 bases, with 24 bases between. The CDR3 spans 19 residues. In germline, CDR1 is MNHNS, CDR2 SASEGT.

The chain recombines TRBV7-2 with TRBJ1-4, with D possibly being TRBD1 (5 bases). The germline CDR1 and CDR2 sequences are SGHTA and FQGNSA. V was trimmed by 5 bases and J by 5 bases, leaving 18 bases between them. The CDR3 totals 16 residues. CDR3 protein: CASSPGISGQNEKLFF. The CDR3 DNA reads as TGTGCCAGCAGCCCTGGGATATCAGGGCAAAATGAAAAACTGTTTTTT. Using reference TRBV7-2 and TRBJ1-4 for the parts outside the CDR3, the full variable domain is GAGVSQSPSNKVTEKGKDVELRCDPISGHTALYWYRQSLGQGLEFLIYFQGNSAPDKSGLPSDRFSAERTGGSVSTLTIQRTQQEDSAVYLCASSPGISGQNEKLFFGSGTQLSVL.

The chain couples TRBV10-3 to TRBJ2-7, with 9 bases aligning to TRBD1. The CDR3 extends over 14 amino acids. Losses at the gene ends were 5 bases for V and 12 bases for J; bases not matched to a gene: 14. Germline CDR1 is ENHRY and CDR2 is SYGVKD. As DNA, the CDR3 is TGTGCCATCAGTCCAAGGGGGACAGGGCGCACCCTGTACTTC. It codes for CAISPRGTGRTLYF.

The chain links TRBV15 to TRBJ1-4; D ambiguous. This CDR3 comprises 14 residues. V was pared by 0 bases and J by 8 bases, with 10 bases between. Germline values: CDR1 LNHNV, CDR2 YYDKDF (reference sequence). The CDR3 nucleotides read TGTGCCACCAGCAGAGATATGGGCAGGGAAAAACTGTTTTTT. Amino acids: CATSRDMGREKLFF.

The genes are TRBV7-2 and TRBJ2-7; D uncertain. The germline V gene encodes CDR1 SGHTA and CDR2 FQGNSA. Deletions cut 2 bases from V and 0 bases from J, with 8 bases between. The CDR3 is made up of 14 amino acids. DNA of the CDR3: TGTGCCAGCAGCTTATATCAGTACTCCTACGAGCAGTACTTC. It codes for CASSLYQYSYEQYF.

The V and J genes are TRBV18 and TRBJ2-5; TRBD2 matches 7 bases. V was pared by 2 bases and J by 5 bases, with 8 bases of the junction left unmatched. This CDR3 spans 15 amino acids. Germline lookup yields CDR1 KGHSH and CDR2 LQKENI. The CDR3 region has the DNA TGTGCCAGCTCACCAACGGGCGGGGGTGTGGAGACCCAGTACTTC. Residues: CASSPTGGGVETQYF.

This clone appeared once. The chain is built from TRBV7-2 and TRBJ1-3; 7 positions match TRBD1. The CDR3 consists of 17 residues. V trimming: 5 bases; J trimming: 0 bases; junction bases outside the gene matches: 10. Germline V lookup: CDR1 SGHTA, CDR2 FQGNSA. The CDR3 loop is CASSLRGGQNSGNTIYF. The DNA of the CDR3 is TGTGCCAGCAGCCTGCGGGGGGGACAGAACTCTGGAAACACCATATATTTT.

The CDR3 DNA is TGTGCCAGTGGGGATAGGTCTTCTGGAAACACCATATATTTT. It yields the protein CASGDRSSGNTIYF. The gene calls are TRBV19 and TRBJ1-3; no clear D. This CDR3 comprises 14 residues. V was cut by 8 bases and J by 1 base, with 12 bases left in between. Looked up from germline, CDR1 is LNHDA and CDR2 is SQIVND (reference sequence).

V and J are TRBV6-4 and TRBJ1-1; possible D gene TRBD1, 6 bases. The V gene's germline CDR1 is MRHNA and CDR2 SNTAGT. The CDR3 extends over 15 amino acids. The ends were cut back, 3 bases at V and 1 base at J, with 12 bases in the middle. Written as DNA, the CDR3 is TGTGCCAGCAGTGAAGGGGGGGAAGGGAACACTGAAGCTTTCTTT. It yields the protein CASSEGGEGNTEAFF.

The V and J genes are TRBV30 and TRBJ1-2; D uncertain. The CDR3 runs 13 residues. Trimming stripped 5 bases from V and 6 bases from J, with 16 bases between. Looked up from germline, CDR1 is GTSNPN and CDR2 is SVGIG (reference sequence). The CDR3 region has the DNA TGTGCCTGGTTCTCGCAGTGGGGAAATGGCTACACCTTC. It codes for CAWFSQWGNGYTF.

V gene TRBV11-2 combines with J gene TRBJ2-5, with D possibly TRBD1 on 6 matching bases. The CDR3 is 15 amino acids. The germline V gene encodes CDR1 SGHAT and CDR2 FQNNGV. Deletions cut 4 bases from V and 4 bases from J, with 16 bases between. CDR3 sequence: CASSSTGILGETQYF. CDR3 nucleotides: TGTGCCAGCAGCTCCACAGGGATATTAGGAGAGACCCAGTACTTC.

V usage is TRBV7-2 and J usage is TRBJ2-1; D remains ambiguous. Germline CDR1 reads SGHTA; CDR2 reads FQGNSA. This CDR3 spans 14 amino acids. V was pared by 5 bases and J by 4 bases, with 12 bases between. CDR3 region: CASSPGVGYNEQFF. For the CDR3, the DNA is TGTGCCAGCAGCCCAGGAGTAGGGTACAATGAGCAGTTCTTC.

The genes are TRBV7-9 and TRBJ2-5; 7 bases agree with TRBD2. This CDR3 is 13 amino acids long. CDR1 SEHNR and CDR2 FQNEAQ come from the germline V gene (reference sequence). With V trimmed by 7 bases and J by 4 bases, 6 bases remained unmatched. The CDR3 coding sequence is TGTGCCAGCATCGCTAGCGGAGGAGAGACCCAGTACTTC. Translating gives CASIASGGETQYF.

This clone was recorded a few times. The genes are TRBV6-5 and TRBJ1-1; tentatively, D is TRBD1 (6 bases). V was pared by 0 bases and J by 7 bases, with 12 bases between. Germline V gene lookup returns CDR1 MNHEY and CDR2 SVGAGI. The length of the CDR3 is 14 residues. The CDR3 region is CASSYSKYRVEAFF. The CDR3 bases are TGTGCCAGCAGTTACTCGAAGTACAGGGTTGAAGCTTTCTTT.

V usage is TRBV2 and J usage is TRBJ1-1; no definite D call. Germline V gene sequence: CDR1 SNHLY, CDR2 FYNNEI. CDR3 length: 15 amino acids. The V gene lost 8 bases and the J gene lost 0 bases, with 16 bases spanning the gap. The CDR3 DNA reads TGTGCCAGCGAGATAGGGATGACGGTGAACACTGAAGCTTTCTTT. Protein product: CASEIGMTVNTEAFF.

V is TRBV15 and J is TRBJ2-3; D possibly corresponds to TRBD2 (6 bases). The V gene's germline CDR1 is LNHNV and CDR2 YYDKDF (reference sequence). The CDR3 has 12 residues. V was cut by 2 bases and J by 6 bases, with 6 bases left in between. CDR3 protein: CATSRRGDTQYF. The DNA for the CDR3 is TGTGCCACCAGCAGACGGGGGGATACGCAGTATTTT.

This sequence joins TRBV29-1 and TRBJ2-7, with TRBD1 matching 9 bases. Looked up from germline, CDR1 is SQVTM and CDR2 is ANQGSEA. The CDR3 runs to 15 residues. V dropped 3 bases and J dropped 1; count of bases not matched to a gene: 7. CDR3 DNA: TGCAGCGTTGACGGGACAGGGAGAGGATCCTACGAGCAGTACTTC. This encodes CSVDGTGRGSYEQYF.

V usage is TRBV5-6 and J usage is TRBJ2-5; 10 nucleotides line up with TRBD2. Germline values: CDR1 SGHDT, CDR2 YYEEEE. The CDR3 consists of 16 residues. The trim removed 4 bases at V and 0 bases at J, leaving 6 bases unmatched. CDR3 sequence reads: CASSPETSGYQETQYF. The CDR3, as DNA: TGTGCCAGCAGCCCGGAGACTAGCGGGTACCAAGAGACCCAGTACTTC.